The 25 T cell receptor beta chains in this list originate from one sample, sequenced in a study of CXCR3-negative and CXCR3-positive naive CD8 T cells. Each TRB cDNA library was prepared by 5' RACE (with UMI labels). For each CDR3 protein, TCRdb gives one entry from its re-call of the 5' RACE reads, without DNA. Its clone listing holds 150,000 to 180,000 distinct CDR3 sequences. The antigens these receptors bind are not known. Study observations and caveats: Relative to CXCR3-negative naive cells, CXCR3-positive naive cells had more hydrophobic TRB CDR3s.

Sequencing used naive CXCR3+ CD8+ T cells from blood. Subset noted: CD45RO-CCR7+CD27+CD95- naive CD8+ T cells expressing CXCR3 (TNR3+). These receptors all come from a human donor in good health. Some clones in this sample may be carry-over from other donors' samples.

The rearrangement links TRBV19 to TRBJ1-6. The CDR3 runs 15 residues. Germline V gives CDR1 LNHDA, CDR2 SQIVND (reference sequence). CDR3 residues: CASSSDMSLNSPLHF.

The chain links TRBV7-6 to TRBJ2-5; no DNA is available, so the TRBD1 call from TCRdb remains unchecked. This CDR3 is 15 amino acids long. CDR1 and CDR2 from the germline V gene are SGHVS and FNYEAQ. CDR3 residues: CASSALGWGAKTQYF. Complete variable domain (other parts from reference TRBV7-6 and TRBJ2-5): GAGVSQSPRYKVTKRGQDVALRCDPISGHVSLYWYRQALGQGPEFLTYFNYEAQQDKSGLPNDRFSAERPEGSISTLTIQRTEQRDSAMYRCASSALGWGAKTQYFGPGTRLLVL.

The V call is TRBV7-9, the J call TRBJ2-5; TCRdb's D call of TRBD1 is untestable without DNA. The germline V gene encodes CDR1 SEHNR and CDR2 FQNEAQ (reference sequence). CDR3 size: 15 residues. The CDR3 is CASREGQGEQETQYF.

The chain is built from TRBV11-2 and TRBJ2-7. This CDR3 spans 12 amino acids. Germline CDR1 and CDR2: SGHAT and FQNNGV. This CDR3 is CASSLFPHEQYF.

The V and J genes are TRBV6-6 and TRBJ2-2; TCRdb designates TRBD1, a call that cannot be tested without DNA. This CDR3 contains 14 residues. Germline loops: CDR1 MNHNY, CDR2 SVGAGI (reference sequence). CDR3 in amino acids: CASSLTGRTGELFF.

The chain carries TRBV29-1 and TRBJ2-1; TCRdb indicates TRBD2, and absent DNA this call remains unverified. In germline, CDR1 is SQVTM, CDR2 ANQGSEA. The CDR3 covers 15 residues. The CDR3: CSVGPGAGGNNEQFF.

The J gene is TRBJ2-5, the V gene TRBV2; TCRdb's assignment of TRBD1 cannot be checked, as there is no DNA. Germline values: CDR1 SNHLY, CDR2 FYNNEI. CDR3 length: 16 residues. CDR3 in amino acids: CASSEGGQGTQETQYF.

The CDR3 is CASSLSVRVGAQETQYF. This chain joins TRBV12-3 or TRBV12-4 and TRBJ2-5; the D gene TCRdb calls, TRBD1, cannot be checked with no DNA. The CDR3 consists of 17 residues.

The CDR3 region is CASSEGVRGTYEQYF. V and J are TRBV4-1 and TRBJ2-7; lacking DNA, the TRBD2 call made by TCRdb goes unchecked. CDR1 MGHRA and CDR2 YSYEKL come from the germline V gene. The CDR3 runs to 15 residues.

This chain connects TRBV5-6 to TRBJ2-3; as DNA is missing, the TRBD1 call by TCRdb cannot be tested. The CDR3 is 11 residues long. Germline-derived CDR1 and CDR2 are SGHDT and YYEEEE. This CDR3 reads CASSLGDYPYF.

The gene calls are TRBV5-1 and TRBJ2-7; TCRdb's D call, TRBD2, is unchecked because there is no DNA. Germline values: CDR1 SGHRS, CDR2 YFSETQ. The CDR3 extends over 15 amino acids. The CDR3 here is CASSLGTSGVYEQYF.

The CDR3 region is CASSDPASGFSYNEQFF. The rearrangement links TRBV2 to TRBJ2-1; absent DNA, TCRdb's TRBD2 call cannot be checked. Germline lookup yields CDR1 SNHLY and CDR2 FYNNEI. The CDR3 length is 17 residues.

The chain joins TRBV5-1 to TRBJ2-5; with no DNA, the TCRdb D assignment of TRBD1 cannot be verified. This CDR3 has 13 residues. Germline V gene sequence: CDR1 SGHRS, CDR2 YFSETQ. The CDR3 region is CASSPDSEETHYF. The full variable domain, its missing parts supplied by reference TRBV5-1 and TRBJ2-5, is KAGVTQTPRYLIKTRGQQVTLSCSPISGHRSVSWYQQTPGQGLQFLFEYFSETQRNKGNFPGRFSGRQFSNSRSEMNVSTLELGDSALYLCASSPDSEETHYFGPGTRLLVL.

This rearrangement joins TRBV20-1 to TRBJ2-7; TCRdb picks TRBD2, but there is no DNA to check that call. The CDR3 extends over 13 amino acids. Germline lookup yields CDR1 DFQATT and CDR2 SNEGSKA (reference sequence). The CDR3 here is CSVSGGPSYEQYF.

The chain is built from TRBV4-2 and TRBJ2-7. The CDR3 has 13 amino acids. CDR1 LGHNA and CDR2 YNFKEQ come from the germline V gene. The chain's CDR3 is CASSQLGSYEQYF.

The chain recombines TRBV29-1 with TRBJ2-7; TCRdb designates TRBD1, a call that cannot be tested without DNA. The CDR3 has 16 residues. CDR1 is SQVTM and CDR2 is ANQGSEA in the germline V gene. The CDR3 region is CSVVGVWDREPYEQYF.

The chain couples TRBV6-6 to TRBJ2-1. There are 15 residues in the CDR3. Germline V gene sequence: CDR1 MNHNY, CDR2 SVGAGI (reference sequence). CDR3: CASSYSPNPSDEQFF.

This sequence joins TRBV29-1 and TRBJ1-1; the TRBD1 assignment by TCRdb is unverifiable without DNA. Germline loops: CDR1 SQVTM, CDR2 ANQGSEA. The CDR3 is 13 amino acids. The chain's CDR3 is CSETSQGDTEAFF. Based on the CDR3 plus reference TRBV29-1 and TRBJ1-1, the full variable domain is SAVISQKPSRDICQRGTSLTIQCQVDSQVTMMFWYRQQPGQSLTLIATANQGSEATYESGFVIDKFPISRPNLTFSTLTVSNMSPEDSSIYLCSETSQGDTEAFFGQGTRLTVV.

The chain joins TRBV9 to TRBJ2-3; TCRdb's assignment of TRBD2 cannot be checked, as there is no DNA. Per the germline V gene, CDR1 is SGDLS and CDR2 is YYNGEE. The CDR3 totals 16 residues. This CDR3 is CASSVVGTESTDTQYF.

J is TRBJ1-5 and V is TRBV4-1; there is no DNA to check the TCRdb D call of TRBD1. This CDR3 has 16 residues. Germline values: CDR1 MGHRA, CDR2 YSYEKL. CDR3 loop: CASSQAGKWPHQPQHF.

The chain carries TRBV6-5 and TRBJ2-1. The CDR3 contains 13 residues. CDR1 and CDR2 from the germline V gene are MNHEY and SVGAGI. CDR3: CASSYSRFNEQFF.

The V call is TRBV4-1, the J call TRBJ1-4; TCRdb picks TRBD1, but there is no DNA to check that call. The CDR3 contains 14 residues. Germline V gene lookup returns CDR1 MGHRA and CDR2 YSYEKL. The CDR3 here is CASSQYRVYEKLFF.

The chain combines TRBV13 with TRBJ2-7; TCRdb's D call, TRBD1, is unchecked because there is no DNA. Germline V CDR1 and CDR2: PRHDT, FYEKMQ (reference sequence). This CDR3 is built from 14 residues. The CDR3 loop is CASSLGQGAREQYF.

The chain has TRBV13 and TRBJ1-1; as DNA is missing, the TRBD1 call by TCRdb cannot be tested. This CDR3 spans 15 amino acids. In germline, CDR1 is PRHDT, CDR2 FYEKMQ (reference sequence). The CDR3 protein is CASRSQVGGRAEAFF.

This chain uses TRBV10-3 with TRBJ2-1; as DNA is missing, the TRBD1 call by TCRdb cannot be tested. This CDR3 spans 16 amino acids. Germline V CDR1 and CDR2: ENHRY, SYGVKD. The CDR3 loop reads CAISDVGDRGYNEQFF.